The source of this T cell receptor beta chain is a study of glioma-infiltrating T cells after dendritic cell vaccination. The time point was: after dendritic cell vaccination, including at tumor progression/relapse. No glioblastoma patient carried an isocitrate dehydrogenase mutation. From germline, CDR1 is KGHSH and CDR2 LQKENI. The CDR3 is made up of 15 amino acids. Trimming at V came to 2 bases and at J to 4 bases, leaving 4 bases not matched to a gene. Sequencing was performed with immunoSEQ multiplex PCR; in TCRdb, only in-frame clones are kept and a portion is missing. The sample has tens of thousands of clones; under 85% are singletons.

This chain uses TRBV18 with TRBJ2-1, with 8 bases fitting TRBD2. This TCR was recovered from a human donor with glioblastoma. Material: blood, obtained after dendritic cell vaccination. The DNA for the CDR3 is TGTGCCAGCTCACCAGCACTAGCGGAATACAATGAGCAGTTCTTC. This translates into CASSPALAEYNEQFF.